A selection of T cell receptor beta chains follows, all from one sample in a study of vaccination effects on CD4 cells after COVID-19. The assay was immunoSEQ multiplex PCR, and TCRdb's table has in-frame clones only and misses some. In the table there are approximately 58,000 clones, 70% to 80% of which are singletons. These receptors have no identified antigens. The source material was CD4+ T cells from PBMCs cultured without peptide, sampled before COVID-19 vaccination. The source is a human donor who received a COVID-19 vaccine. Each CDR3 is given with its conserved first and last residue. D genes are given only for firm matches. Clone sizes are given selectively: once, few, many, or a class where the clone is expanded.

- TRBJ2-3 TRBV18 - TGTGCCAGCTCACCACCGGGGGTCAGGGGAGATACGCAGTATTTT CASSPPGVRGDTQYF
once TRBJ2-1 TRBV3-1/TRBV3-2 - TGTGCCAGCAGCCAAGTTTCCAATGAGCAGTTCTTC CASSQVSNEQFF
- TRBJ2-1 TRBV28 - TGTGCCAGCAGTTTGTTCGCGGTGGTGAATGAGCAGTTCTTC CASSLFAVVNEQFF
- TRBJ1-1 TRBV4-1 TRBD1 TGCGCCAGCAGCCGGCTCGGGACTAACAGGGGCGCTGAAGCTTTCTTT CASSRLGTNRGAEAFF
- TRBJ2-2 TRBV3-1/TRBV3-2 - TGTGCCAGCAGCCAAAACTTGCAGGGGATGGGCGGGGAGCTGTTTTTT CASSQNLQGMGGELFF
- TRBJ1-4 TRBV5-4 - TGTGCCAGCAGCTTGAGGATTTGGGTTTGGGTAAATGAAAAACTGTTTTTT CASSLRIWVWVNEKLFF
- TRBJ2-1 TRBV5-1 TRBD2 TGCGCCAGCAGCCCGTTAGCGGGGGAAGGAAATGAGCAGTTCTTC CASSPLAGEGNEQFF
- TRBJ2-5 TRBV6-5 - TGTGCCGTCCGGGGCCTGGGGGCCCAAGAGACCCAGTACTTC CAVRGLGAQETQYF
- TRBJ1-3 TRBV5-6 - TGTGCCAGCAGCTTTGCAGGCTTCTCTGGAAACACCATATATTTT CASSFAGFSGNTIYF
few TRBJ1-6 TRBV7-8 TRBD1 TGTGCCAGCAGCCACCGGAGGGAGACAGGGGGTTCACCCCTCCACTTT CASSHRRETGGSPLHF
- TRBJ2-5 TRBV18 - TGTGCCAGCTCACCGGCATCCCAGGGGAAGACCCAGTACTTC CASSPASQGKTQYF
- TRBJ2-5 TRBV7-2 TRBD2 TGTGCCAGCAGCCCCCCGGGAGGGGCCCAGGGAGAGACCCAGTACTTC CASSPPGGAQGETQYF
- TRBJ1-4 TRBV15 - TGTGCCACCAGCAGAGATTGGGGGGCTAATGAAAAACTGTTTTTT CATSRDWGANEKLFF
once TRBJ2-2 TRBV7-2 - TGTGCCAGCAGCCTTACAGGGACCGGGGAGCTGTTTTTT CASSLTGTGELFF
- TRBJ1-1 TRBV4-1 - TGCGCCAGCAGCCAAGGGGGGGTTCAGGGAGCTGCTGAAGCTTTCTTT CASSQGGVQGAAEAFF
- TRBJ2-5 TRBV19 - TGTGCCAGTAGTGAACAGGGGAGGGAGACCCAGTACTTC CASSEQGRETQYF
- TRBJ2-1 TRBV3-1/TRBV3-2 TRBD2 TGTGCCAGCAGCCAAGCTGGACTAGGTCTTAATGAGCAGTTCTTC CASSQAGLGLNEQFF
- TRBJ2-1 TRBV30 TRBD2 TGTGCCTGGAGTGTACTCCCCACTAGCGATGATGAGCAGTTCTTC CAWSVLPTSDDEQFF